The source of this T cell receptor (beta chain) is a study of blood T cells in healthy people across ages. Regarding the study as a whole: More naive CD4+ cells and higher diversity marked long-lived donors relative to aged donors. The fall in TCR beta diversity per million T cells was roughly linear with age.

To note about this clonotype: The target antigen is unknown. Given a much more abundant clone one base away, this may be a read error.

CDR3 length: 14 residues. Germline CDR1 and CDR2: SGHVS and FQNEAQ. Ranging in age from about 6 to 100, the donors were healthy Caucasian individuals from Russia. Primers used in a second PCR of roughly 7 to 11 cycles were a sample-barcoded 5' primer and a J-beta primer mix. TCRdb re-derived calls from the 5' RACE reads in MiXCR, one entry per CDR3 protein. The data contain about 810,000 distinct CDR3 sequences, roughly 34% of them seen just once; the ten biggest clones take up over 10%. This chain links TRBV7-8 with TRBJ2-5, with D perhaps TRBD1 (6 bases). Specimen: blood. The TCR originated in a man between 18 and 29 years old in good health. In DNA, the CDR3 is TGTGTCAGCAGCGAAAACACAGGGCAAGAGACCCAGTACTTC. Translated: CVSSENTGQETQYF.